Below are 31 T cell receptor beta chains sequenced from a single sample in a study of blood T cell repertoires in COVID-19. The data were produced by immunoSEQ multiplex PCR, yet TCRdb's version contains in-frame clones alone and is incomplete. Here the sample spans approximately 250,000 clones, around nine tenths being singletons. Specimen: peripheral blood. The receptors derive from a woman between 65 and 79 years old with COVID-19, enrolled during active disease.

The gene calls are TRBV7-2 and TRBJ2-7; TRBD1 might be the D (5 bases). This CDR3 has 13 residues. V shed 1 base and J shed 6 bases, with 10 bases lying between them. CDR1 is SGHTA, CDR2 FQGNSA, per germline. The CDR3 bases are TGTGCCAGCAGCTTAGTGCCTAGGGGCGAGCAGTACTTC. Protein: CASSLVPRGEQYF.

The rearrangement joins TRBV6-5 to TRBJ2-3, with D possibly TRBD2 on 5 matching bases. The CDR3 runs to 11 residues. CDR1 and CDR2 (germline): MNHEY, SVGAGI. Trimming took off 4 bases at V and 11 bases at J, with 10 bases between the two ends. The CDR3 nucleotides read TGTGCCAGCAGTTTAGCGAGCGAGCAGTATTTT. Protein: CASSLASEQYF.

The gene calls are TRBV2 and TRBJ2-3; D is unclear. CDR3 size: 10 residues. CDR1 and CDR2 (germline): SNHLY, FYNNEI. The V end was cut by 6 bases, the J end by 5 bases, with 3 bases between. In DNA form, the CDR3 reads TGTGCCAGCAGCCAAGATACGCAGTATTTT. This gives the protein CASSQDTQYF.

The chain is built from TRBV7-2 and TRBJ1-5; TRBD1 might be the D (6 bases). The germline V gene has CDR1 SGHTA and CDR2 FQGNSA. The V and J ends lost 1 base and 3 bases respectively, with 10 bases between them. The CDR3 covers 15 residues. The CDR3 loop reads CASSLGRTANQPQHF. The CDR3 DNA is TGTGCCAGCAGCTTAGGCCGGACAGCCAATCAGCCCCAGCATTTT.

The V and J genes are TRBV24-1 and TRBJ2-7, with no clear D. This CDR3 spans 13 amino acids. Germline V gene data show CDR1 as KGHDR and CDR2 as SFDVKD. Trimming left V 1 base short and J 7 bases short, with 10 bases between. CDR3 protein: CATSDFTLGEQYF. The CDR3 nucleotides read TGTGCCACCAGTGATTTTACTCTCGGGGAGCAGTACTTC.

The V call is TRBV12-3 or TRBV12-4, the J call TRBJ2-1; 7 nucleotides line up with TRBD1. The ends lost 10 bases at V and 6 bases at J; junction bases unmatched: 6. The CDR3 length is 12 residues. For the CDR3, the DNA is TGTGCCACCAGGACAGGAGGCAATGAGCAGTTCTTC. Residues: CATRTGGNEQFF.

Comments on this clone: The sample contains more than one DNA sequence encoding this CDR3. This chain links TRBV2 with TRBJ1-4, with 8 bases matching TRBD1. With 1 base clipped from V and 8 bases from J, the junction kept 0 bases outside the gene matches. The CDR3 covers 13 residues. In germline, CDR1 is SNHLY, CDR2 FYNNEI. CDR3 in amino acids: CASSEDRGEKLFF. CDR3 nucleotides: TGTGCCAGCAGTGAAGACAGGGGGGAAAAACTGTTTTTT.

The genes are TRBV3-1 (or the pseudogene TRBV3-2) and TRBJ2-5, with TRBD1 identical over 7 bases. V shed 5 bases, J shed 7 bases, and the junction held 22 bases outside the gene matches. Germline V CDR1 and CDR2: LGHDT, YNNKEL (reference sequence). The CDR3 has 18 amino acids. The CDR3 loop reads CASSGRTRQGNPHGTQYF. CDR3 in DNA: TGTGCCAGCAGCGGAAGAACTCGACAGGGAAACCCCCACGGGACCCAGTACTTC.

The V gene is TRBV7-3, the J gene TRBJ2-3, with TRBD2 matching over 7 bases. Germline V gene data show CDR1 as SGHTA and CDR2 as FQGTGA. The CDR3 sequence is 16 residues long. Unmatched junction bases numbered 7, after V lost 3 bases and J lost 1 base. CDR3 bases: TGTGCCAGCAGCTTTCCCAGCGGGGCTGGCACAGATACGCAGTATTTT. Translated, it gives CASSFPSGAGTDTQYF.

The CDR3: CASSVEAGGSYGYTF. CDR3 in DNA: TGTGCCAGCAGCGTAGAGGCAGGGGGGTCCTATGGCTACACCTTC. J is TRBJ1-2 and V is TRBV9; 7 nucleotides line up with TRBD1. V dropped 0 bases and J dropped 4; count of bases not matched to a gene: 6. Germline assignment: CDR1 SGDLS and CDR2 YYNGEE. The CDR3 is 15 amino acids.

The V call is TRBV11-2, the J call TRBJ1-1; D is unresolved. The CDR3 consists of 13 residues. The V end was cut by 4 bases, the J end by 3 bases, with 9 bases between. CDR1 is SGHAT, CDR2 FQNNGV, per germline. The chain's CDR3 is CASSWRPYTEAFF. CDR3 bases: TGTGCCAGCAGCTGGAGGCCTTACACTGAAGCTTTCTTT.

This clone is a singleton in its sample. The V and J genes are TRBV6-5 and TRBJ2-4; 10 bases map to TRBD1. The CDR3 length is 14 residues. The germline V gene has CDR1 MNHEY and CDR2 SVGAGI. V gave up 0 bases and J gave up 15 bases; unmatched junction bases: 8. In nucleotides, the CDR3 is TGTGCCAGCAGTTACTCTAGGACAGGGGGTATGGCGTACTTC. Protein product: CASSYSRTGGMAYF.

The chain couples TRBV7-6 to TRBJ2-7, with D tentatively TRBD1 (5 bases). The germline V gene encodes CDR1 SGHVS and CDR2 FNYEAQ. V dropped 2 bases and J dropped 0 bases, with 11 bases sitting between them. The CDR3 totals 15 residues. The CDR3 sequence: CASSLFTGYSYEQYF. For the CDR3, the DNA is TGTGCCAGCAGCTTATTTACAGGATACTCCTACGAGCAGTACTTC.

The chain employs TRBV10-3 and TRBJ1-1; D is unclear. V lost 0 bases and J 4 bases, leaving 15 bases between the germline ends. Germline CDR1 and CDR2: ENHRY and SYGVKD. The CDR3 loop spans 16 amino acids. As DNA, the CDR3 is TGTGCCATCAGTGAGTCACGGATTGTGTGGGCCACTGAAGCTTTCTTT. This codes for CAISESRIVWATEAFF.

The chain joins TRBV30 to TRBJ2-3, with no clear D. Per the germline V gene, CDR1 is GTSNPN and CDR2 is SVGIG (reference sequence). V lost 2 bases and J lost 7, with 7 bases in between. The CDR3 covers 11 residues. CDR3 sequence reads: CAWSRGNTQYF. In nucleotides, the CDR3 is TGTGCCTGGAGTAGAGGAAATACGCAGTATTTT.

This sequence joins TRBV13 and TRBJ2-4; D unresolved. The CDR3 spans 15 residues. Germline V gene lookup returns CDR1 PRHDT and CDR2 FYEKMQ (reference sequence). The V end was cut by 6 bases, the J end by 2 bases, with 14 bases between. The CDR3 region has the DNA TGTGCCAGCAGAGTCCGTCGAGGAACCAAAAACATTCAGTACTTC. Residues: CASRVRRGTKNIQYF.

V and J are TRBV5-6 and TRBJ2-7, with TRBD2 matching over 15 bases. Germline CDR1 reads SGHDT; CDR2 reads YYEEEE. Losses at the gene ends were 6 bases for V and 4 bases for J; bases not matched to a gene: 14. The CDR3 loop spans 18 amino acids. CDR3 region: CASNSPRGLAGGMYEQYF. The CDR3 region has the DNA TGTGCCAGCAATAGTCCACGAGGACTAGCGGGGGGGATGTACGAGCAGTACTTC.

The rearrangement uses TRBV30 and TRBJ2-3; a weak D match, TRBD1 (5 bases). This CDR3 spans 15 amino acids. The germline V gene has CDR1 GTSNPN and CDR2 SVGIG (reference sequence). Trimming took off 2 bases at V and 4 bases at J, with 16 bases between the two ends. CDR3 in amino acids: CAWSSVVSGSDTQYF. In nucleotides, the CDR3 is TGTGCCTGGAGTTCAGTCGTGTCAGGGTCAGATACGCAGTATTTT. Together with reference TRBV30 and TRBJ2-3, the CDR3 gives the full variable domain: SQTIHQWPATLVQPVGSPLSLECTVEGTSNPNLYWYRQAAGRGLQLLFYSVGIGQISSEVPQNLSASRPQDRQFILSSKKLLLSDSGFYLCAWSSVVSGSDTQYFGPGTRLTVL.

The rearrangement uses TRBV6-5 and TRBJ1-3, with no clear D. The germline gives CDR1 MNHEY, CDR2 SVGAGI. The CDR3 covers 15 residues. V lost 6 bases and J lost 4, with 16 bases in between. The CDR3 region has the DNA TGTGCCAGCAGAAAGAGCTTGGCAGGAGGAAACACCATATATTTT. Translated, it gives CASRKSLAGGNTIYF.

This clone showed up just once. In DNA, the CDR3 is TGTGCCAGCAGCCCGGGATCGCGGAATCCTGAAGCTTTCTTT. This gives the protein CASSPGSRNPEAFF. The chain links TRBV11-2 to TRBJ1-1; D is ambiguous. V lost 5 bases and J lost 6, with 16 bases in between. CDR1 SGHAT and CDR2 FQNNGV come from the germline V gene. There are 14 residues in the CDR3.

The J gene is TRBJ2-2, the V gene TRBV4-1; 9 bases agree with TRBD1. CDR1 and CDR2 (germline): MGHRA, YSYEKL. The J segment lost 4 bases and the V segment lost 0 bases, leaving 6 bases of the junction unmatched. The CDR3 is made up of 17 amino acids. The CDR3 bases are TGCGCCAGCAGCCAAGATCCGGGACAGGGACCCACCGGGGAGCTGTTTTTT. It specifies CASSQDPGQGPTGELFF.

This chain links TRBV7-7 with TRBJ2-1, with 7 bases aligning to TRBD2. Germline assignment: CDR1 SSHAT and CDR2 FNYEAQ (reference sequence). The CDR3 extends over 17 amino acids. Trimming at V came to 2 bases and at J to 5 bases, leaving 12 bases not matched to a gene. The CDR3 loop reads CASSLYFPGGGDNEQFF. The CDR3 nucleotides are TGTGCCAGCAGCTTATATTTCCCGGGGGGTGGGGACAATGAGCAGTTCTTC.

V gene TRBV7-2 combines with J gene TRBJ2-7; D gene ambiguous. Trimming left V 1 base short and J 3 bases short, with 10 bases between. This CDR3 comprises 14 residues. Germline CDR1 SGHTA, CDR2 FQGNSA. CDR3 residues: CASSLGNSLYEQYF. For the CDR3, the DNA is TGTGCCAGCAGCTTAGGAAACAGTCTCTACGAGCAGTACTTC.

This chain uses TRBV11-2 with TRBJ1-6; D gene ambiguous. CDR3 length: 14 amino acids. Per germline, CDR1 SGHAT and CDR2 FQNNGV. Trimming removed 5 bases from V and 4 bases from J, with 9 bases in between. This CDR3 is CASSRERYNSPLHF. CDR3 in DNA: TGTGCCAGCAGCCGAGAGAGGTATAATTCACCCCTCCACTTT.

This clone was counted a few times. The rearrangement joins TRBV19 to TRBJ1-5, with 7 bases aligning to TRBD1. The CDR3 sequence is 18 residues long. CDR1 and CDR2 from the germline V gene are LNHDA and SQIVND (reference sequence). After removal of 1 base from V and 0 bases from J, the junction contained 9 bases not matched to a gene. Here the CDR3 DNA reads TGTGCCAGTAGTATAGCCTGGGACAGATTCTATAGCAATCAGCCCCAGCATTTT. As protein: CASSIAWDRFYSNQPQHF.

This clone was counted a few times. This rearrangement joins TRBV2 to TRBJ1-2, with 10 bases aligning to TRBD1. Germline lookup yields CDR1 SNHLY and CDR2 FYNNEI. This CDR3 spans 15 amino acids. The V segment lost 6 bases and the J segment 2 bases; nucleotides outside the gene matches: 6. CDR3 nucleotide sequence: TGTGCCAGCAGCGTGGGACAGGGGCCGAACTATGGCTACACCTTC. Translation gives CASSVGQGPNYGYTF.

The chain has TRBV6-5 and TRBJ2-2; weak D call: TRBD1 (6 bases). This CDR3 has 14 residues. The V and J ends lost 7 bases and 0 bases respectively, with 9 bases between them. Germline CDR1 MNHEY, CDR2 SVGAGI. The CDR3: CASKRTANTGELFF. The CDR3 region has the DNA TGTGCCAGCAAACGGACAGCGAACACCGGGGAGCTGTTTTTT.

The rearrangement joins TRBV3-1 (or the pseudogene TRBV3-2) to TRBJ2-2; weak D call: TRBD2 (7 bases). There are 15 residues in the CDR3. Germline V gene lookup returns CDR1 LGHDT and CDR2 YNNKEL (reference sequence). V was clipped by 0 bases and J by 5 bases, with 10 bases between them. CDR3 bases: TGTGCCAGCAGCCAAGACAGGGGAGGGACCGGGGAGCTGTTTTTT. Translated, it gives CASSQDRGGTGELFF.

The chain uses TRBV5-6 and TRBJ2-3, with unresolved D. Germline V gives CDR1 SGHDT, CDR2 YYEEEE. The ends were cut back, 0 bases at V and 6 bases at J, with 5 bases in the middle. This CDR3 region has 12 residues. CDR3 protein: CASSLVLDTQYF. The CDR3 region has the DNA TGTGCCAGCAGCTTGGTATTGGATACGCAGTATTTT.

This clone was seen ten or more times. The chain employs TRBV7-2 and TRBJ1-1; a possible D gene is TRBD1 (6 bases). Trimming removed 5 bases at V and 0 bases at J, with 16 bases between. This CDR3 spans 16 amino acids. Germline V lookup: CDR1 SGHTA, CDR2 FQGNSA. The DNA of the CDR3 is TGTGCCAGCAGCCCCTGGAAGGGGGGGTTGAACACTGAAGCTTTCTTT. Its translation is CASSPWKGGLNTEAFF.

The V gene is TRBV6-5, the J gene TRBJ1-1, with D unclear. CDR3 size: 12 residues. Trimming took 7 bases from V and 3 from J, leaving 9 bases between them. CDR1 and CDR2 from the germline V gene are MNHEY and SVGAGI. The CDR3 DNA is TGTGCCAGCAACGGGTTATACACTGAAGCTTTCTTT. Translating it yields CASNGLYTEAFF.